These T cell receptor beta chains were read from a single sample in a study of blood T cell repertoires in COVID-19. Method: immunoSEQ multiplex PCR; TCRdb's copy keeps in-frame clones and lacks some. The sample consists of about 250,000 clones, 75% to 90% of them appearing once. The sequencing input was peripheral blood. These receptors came from a woman in her 40s who had recovered from COVID-19. CDR3s include the opening cysteine and the closing phenylalanine or tryptophan.

>TRBJ1-2|TRBV10-3
CAISDGTGAIGGYTF
>TRBJ2-5|TRBV11-3
CASSSGQKQQETQYF
>TRBJ2-3|TRBV27
CASSLQVDLPVPTDTQYF
>TRBJ2-5|TRBV9
CASSTHQETQYF
>TRBJ1-2|TRBV28
CASSRSPVANYGYTF
>TRBJ2-1|TRBV6-1
CASSDIGTSGDNEQFF
>TRBJ2-2|TRBV13
CASRQRSGELFF
>TRBJ2-1|TRBV27
CASSFGLAAYNEQFF
>TRBJ2-3|TRBV14
CASSQDSSRFTDTQYF
>TRBJ2-7|TRBV9
CASSVRGGLGEQYF
>TRBJ1-1|TRBV11-1
CASSFQGDTEAFF
>TRBJ2-1|TRBV11-3
CASSQLAGTYNEQFF
>TRBJ2-7|TRBV7-9
CASTFLETAYEQYF
>TRBJ2-4|TRBV7-8
CASSTSYDAGESKNIQYF
>TRBJ2-7|TRBV18
CASSTSEDYEQYF
>TRBJ2-1|TRBV7-6
CASSRGLWTYNEQFF
>TRBJ1-2|TRBV5-4
CASSSRDRQFSLYTF
>TRBJ2-6|TRBV2
CASRPPGTGANVLTF
>TRBJ1-5|TRBV7-8
CASSSGFGQPQHF
>TRBJ2-7|TRBV10-1
CASSVGASAGVYEQYF
>TRBJ2-2|TRBV2
CASIGQGTGELFF
>TRBJ2-7|TRBV4-1
CASSQPTSGRNEQYF
>TRBJ2-7|TRBV10-1
CASSEFGAGARTNYEQYF
>TRBJ1-2|TRBV7-9
CASSLQNYGYTF
>TRBJ2-5|TRBV12-3/TRBV12-4
CASSFSRSETQYF
>TRBJ1-2|TRBV6-2/TRBV6-3
CASSPPWPNYGYTF
>TRBJ1-2|TRBV6-5
CASSARDYGYTF
>TRBJ2-1|TRBV28
CASSPLGQGAGEQFF
>TRBJ2-2|TRBV7-9
CASSLGTSDPELFF
>TRBJ1-5|TRBV7-8
CASSLEEGSNQPQHF
>TRBJ1-5|TRBV6-2/TRBV6-3
CASSSRGFYQPQHF
>TRBJ1-1|TRBV2
CASSPGGLIAEAFF
>TRBJ1-4|TRBV7-6
CASSLGTDPATNEKLFF
>TRBJ2-1|TRBV4-2
CASSQGLQGLAGLYNEQFF
>TRBJ1-4|TRBV6-5
CASRPGGGSEKLFF
>TRBJ1-6|TRBV27
CASSLSITGDSPLHF
>TRBJ2-5|TRBV20-1
CSASPLAGAETQYF
>TRBJ2-5|TRBV3-1/TRBV3-2
CASSPGLAGGQETQYF
>TRBJ2-2|TRBV25-1
CASSESRDGELFF
>TRBJ2-7|TRBV28
CASTHWEGRAYF
>TRBJ2-1|TRBV12-5
CASGSPEEQFF
>TRBJ1-3|TRBV28
CASTDGSGNTIYF
>TRBJ2-7|TRBV3-1/TRBV3-2
CASSQSGRASYEQYF
>TRBJ1-2|TRBV29-1
CSVLGGANYGYTF
>TRBJ2-7|TRBV5-1
CASSSSPAGNYEQYF
>TRBJ2-5|TRBV21-1
CASSRTRQGRLKETQYF
>TRBJ2-3|TRBV19
CASSKGLAGSGDTQYF